This T cell receptor beta chain appears in the sequencing data of a study of regulatory T cells in long-lasting Graves disease. Study observations and caveats: With persistent disease, TRBV28, TRBJ1-2 and TRBJ2-5 were the favored segments. Persistent Graves' cases showed lower TCR diversity than newly diagnosed cases.

This clonotype was recorded a few times. What it recognizes is unknown. Arm-PCR with iRepertoire HTBI primers amplified the CDR3 regions for these TCR beta libraries. Each CDR3 protein is one row after TCRdb ran MiXCR on the multiplex PCR reads. The table has around 300,000 distinct CDR3 sequences, 20% to 25% seen once. Stated time point: persistent/refractory GD, antithyroid drugs over 5 years with positive TRAb. The authors made the TCR library using RNA they extracted from PBMCs. The germline V gene has CDR1 SGHAT and CDR2 FQNNGV. V dropped 8 bases and J dropped 0 bases, with 14 bases sitting between them. The CDR3 contains 15 residues.

The input for sequencing was peripheral blood mononuclear cells (PBMCs), taken when the disease was refractory, from a patient treated with antithyroid drugs. This chain connects TRBV11-2 to TRBJ1-5, with TRBD1 as a possible D gene (6 bases). This receptor was identified in a female donor with Graves disease. The CDR3, as DNA: TGTGCCAGCTCCTGGACAGTCGATAGCAATCAGCCCCAGCATTTT. Residues: CASSWTVDSNQPQHF.